This T cell receptor beta chain stems from a study of shared clonotypes between healthy human individuals. Findings of the study overall: The naive CD4 repertoires of a few donors were compared, and around 4.7% of clonotypes were shared.

In regard to this clone: The antigen is undetermined.

In the authors' workflow: Junction-only immunoSEQ sequences carried no quality scores, so filtering differed. Produced via immunoSEQ multiplex PCR; TCRdb's table is partial and in-frame only. The DNA gave D and trimming, while V, J and clone size come from that table. The sample holds 2,100,000 or so clones, 95% seen once. This receptor was identified in a man aged 18-30 years in good health. Input material: naive CD4+ T cells sorted from blood. Subset reported: CD45RA+ positively selected.

The CDR3 nucleotides are TGTGCCTGGAGTGTCCTCCGGGATGGCGAAAAACTGTTTTTT. Translation gives CAWSVLRDGEKLFF. V and J are TRBV30 and TRBJ1-4; D uncertain. The germline CDR1 and CDR2 sequences are GTSNPN and SVGIG (reference sequence). This CDR3 comprises 14 residues. Deletions cut 0 bases from V and 8 bases from J, with 13 bases between.